Below, 6 T cell receptor beta chains from the same sample are listed, as sequenced in a study of human T cells and chemical hapten exposure. Regarding time point: healthy volunteer bleed at 6 weeks. It was unfractionated whole blood from which total RNA was extracted. Each CDR3 protein gets one entry after TCRdb re-called the RACE reads with MiXCR. The sample has 35,000 to 55,000 distinct CDR3 sequences; 3.7% are singletons. The sequencing input was whole blood. The receptors derive from a human donor in good health. Some clones in this sample may be carry-over from other donors' samples.

This clonotype appeared many times. V and J are TRBV24-1 and TRBJ2-2; 8 positions agree with TRBD1. In germline, CDR1 is KGHDR, CDR2 SFDVKD. The V segment lost 3 bases and the J segment 1 base; nucleotides outside the gene matches: 3. The CDR3 extends over 16 amino acids. Written as DNA, the CDR3 is TGTGCCACCAGTGATGAAGACAGGGGGAACACCGGGGAGCTGTTTTTT. Translation: CATSDEDRGNTGELFF.

The sample holds many counts of this clonotype. V gene TRBV28 combines with J gene TRBJ2-7, with 7 bases lining up with TRBD1. CDR1 and CDR2 from the germline V gene are MDHEN and SYDVKM. This CDR3 contains 15 residues. After removal of 5 bases from V and 2 bases from J, the junction contained 9 bases not matched to a gene. DNA for the CDR3: TGTGCCAGCAGTCCCCGGAGACAGGGAGCCTACGAGCAGTACTTC. Translation: CASSPRRQGAYEQYF.

Many counts were recorded for this clonotype. The chain combines TRBV5-1 with TRBJ2-7; TRBD1 agrees at 9 bases. The CDR3 is 15 amino acids. J was trimmed by 0 bases and V by 3 bases; bases with no gene match: 4. Germline V CDR1 and CDR2: SGHRS, YFSETQ. For the CDR3, the DNA is TGCGCCAGCAGCTCCGGGACAGGGATCTCCTACGAGCAGTACTTC. Amino acids: CASSSGTGISYEQYF.

This clonotype was found many times. In DNA form, the CDR3 reads TGCAGTGCTGACGGAGGGCCCGAGGACTACGCCTACGAGCAGTACTTC. Its translation is CSADGGPEDYAYEQYF. The chain recombines TRBV20-1 with TRBJ2-7; TRBD2 is a possible D gene (6 bases). This CDR3 is 16 amino acids long. From germline, CDR1 is DFQATT and CDR2 SNEGSKA (reference sequence). V lost 5 bases, J lost 2 bases, and 22 bases lay in between.

This clonotype was recorded at least ten times. V usage is TRBV2 and J usage is TRBJ2-3; the match to TRBD2 covers 9 bases. There are 16 residues in the CDR3. The V gene end was trimmed by 0 bases and the J gene end by 0 bases; junction bases not matched to a gene: 1. Germline V CDR1 and CDR2: SNHLY, FYNNEI. The CDR3 DNA reads TGTGCCAGCAGTGAAGCTAGCGGGAGAAGCACAGATACGCAGTATTTT. Translating gives CASSEASGRSTDTQYF.

This clonotype was seen repeatedly, ten times or more. V and J are TRBV10-2 and TRBJ2-2; 11 bases align to TRBD2. The length of the CDR3 is 16 residues. Germline V gene sequence: CDR1 WSHSY, CDR2 SAAADI. Trimming removed 6 bases from V and 1 base from J; junction bases left unmatched: 4. This CDR3 is CASRVAGGGNTGELFF. CDR3 in DNA: TGCGCCAGCAGAGTAGCGGGAGGGGGGAACACCGGGGAGCTGTTTTTT.